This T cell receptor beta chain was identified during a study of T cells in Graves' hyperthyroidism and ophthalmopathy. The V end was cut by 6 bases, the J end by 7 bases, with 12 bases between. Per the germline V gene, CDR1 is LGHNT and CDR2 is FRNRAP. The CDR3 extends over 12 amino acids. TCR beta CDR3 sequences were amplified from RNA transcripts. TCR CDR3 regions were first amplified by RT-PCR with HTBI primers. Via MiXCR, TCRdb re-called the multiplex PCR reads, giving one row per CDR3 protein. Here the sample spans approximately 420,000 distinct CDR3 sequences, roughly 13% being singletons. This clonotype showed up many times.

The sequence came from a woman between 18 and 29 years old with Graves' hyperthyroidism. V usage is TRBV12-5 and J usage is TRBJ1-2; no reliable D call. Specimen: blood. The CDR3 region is CASGHGLSGYTF. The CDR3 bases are TGTGCTAGTGGCCACGGCTTGTCTGGCTACACCTTC.